Each of the 19 T cell receptor beta chains below was sequenced from the same sample in a study of blood T cell repertoires in COVID-19. Repertoires were generated with immunoSEQ multiplex PCR, while TCRdb's copy carries only in-frame clones and drops some. In the table there are over 130,000 clones, 65% to 85% of which are singletons. The sample consisted of peripheral blood. Source of these receptors: a human donor in a cohort sampled during active COVID-19.

CDR3 residues: CASRDSGGEQYF. In DNA, the CDR3 is TGTGCCAGCAGAGACAGTGGCGGCGAGCAGTACTTC. The J gene is TRBJ2-7, the V gene TRBV12-3 or TRBV12-4; TRBD1 is a possible D gene (5 bases). Between the trimmed V and J ends, which lost 6 bases and 6 bases, there was a span of 12 bases. This CDR3 is 12 amino acids long.

The V gene is TRBV27, the J gene TRBJ2-7, with 10 bases identical to TRBD1. V was clipped by 6 bases and J by 2 bases; unmatched bases: 10. The CDR3 totals 16 residues. Per the germline V gene, CDR1 is MNHEY and CDR2 is SMNVEV (reference sequence). CDR3 DNA sequence: TGTGCCAGCAGGGGGGGTGGGACAGGGGTGCCCTACGAGCAGTACTTC. It yields the protein CASRGGGTGVPYEQYF.

The rearrangement links TRBV6-1 to TRBJ2-2; D is perhaps TRBD2 (5 bases). V lost 1 base and J 3 bases, leaving 18 bases between the germline ends. The germline V gene encodes CDR1 MNHNS and CDR2 SASEGT. CDR3 length: 18 amino acids. This chain's CDR3 is CASSEDPAHAGDTGELFF. The CDR3 DNA reads as TGTGCCAGCAGTGAAGACCCAGCCCACGCCGGGGACACCGGGGAGCTGTTTTTT.

This chain joins TRBV7-9 and TRBJ2-5; TRBD1 is a possible D gene (6 bases). Per germline, CDR1 SEHNR and CDR2 FQNEAQ (reference sequence). The length of the CDR3 is 16 residues. With 10 bases removed from V and 0 bases from J, the gap between germline ends came to 21 bases. CDR3 bases: TGTGCCAACTCCGCACTAGACCGGGACAACCAAGAGACCCAGTACTTC. It encodes CANSALDRDNQETQYF.

V gene TRBV7-3 combines with J gene TRBJ1-2; TRBD1 is a possible D gene (5 bases). This CDR3 is built from 13 residues. V lost 5 bases to trimming and J lost 2 bases, with 9 bases between them. Germline CDR1 is SGHTA and CDR2 is FQGTGA. As DNA, the CDR3 is TGTGCCAGCAGCGGCTCAGGGAACTATGGCTACACCTTC. Translating it yields CASSGSGNYGYTF.

The rearrangement links TRBV5-1 to TRBJ2-7, with D perhaps matching TRBD2 (6 bases). V dropped 0 bases and J dropped 2 bases, with 9 bases sitting between them. The CDR3 totals 14 residues. The germline V gene encodes CDR1 SGHRS and CDR2 YFSETQ. The CDR3 here is CASSLEGGAYEQYF. The CDR3 region has the DNA TGCGCCAGCAGCTTGGAGGGCGGGGCCTACGAGCAGTACTTC.

This clone was picked up one time. The genes are TRBV7-9 and TRBJ2-3; a weak D match, TRBD2 (6 bases). Trimming took 3 bases from V and 7 from J, leaving 11 bases between them. Germline lookup yields CDR1 SEHNR and CDR2 FQNEAQ (reference sequence). This CDR3 has 13 amino acids. The CDR3 protein is CASSFGTGNTQYF. The CDR3 DNA sequence: TGTGCCAGCAGCTTCGGGACTGGCAATACGCAGTATTTT. Combining the CDR3 with reference TRBV7-9 and TRBJ2-3 gives the whole variable domain DTGVSQNPRHKITKRGQNVTFRCDPISEHNRLYWYRQTLGQGPEFLTYFQNEAQLEKSRLLSDRFSAERPKGSFSTLEIQRTEQGDSAMYLCASSFGTGNTQYFGPGTRLTVL.

V is TRBV6-5 and J is TRBJ1-5; D ambiguous. The germline gives CDR1 MNHEY, CDR2 SVGAGI. Deletions cut 6 bases from V and 4 bases from J, with 10 bases between. There are 13 residues in the CDR3. CDR3 region: CASRRGENQPQHF. CDR3 coding DNA: TGTGCCAGCAGACGCGGCGAAAATCAGCCCCAGCATTTT.

The rearrangement joins TRBV6-2 or TRBV6-3 to TRBJ2-2, with D unresolved. Germline V gives CDR1 MNHEY, CDR2 SVGEGT. This CDR3 is built from 16 residues. V dropped 2 bases and J dropped 7 bases, with 17 bases sitting between them. Written as DNA, the CDR3 is TGTGCCAGCAGTTACGTTATTTCTGGCGGCGACGGGGAGCTGTTTTTT. Amino acids: CASSYVISGGDGELFF.

This clone was detected many times. This chain links TRBV9 with TRBJ2-7; TRBD1 matches at 8 bases. Germline assignment: CDR1 SGDLS and CDR2 YYNGEE. The CDR3 consists of 14 residues. The V and J ends lost 2 bases and 4 bases, in that order; junction bases with no gene match: 5. The CDR3 DNA follows: TGTGCCAGCAGCGTTGGACAGGGTGTTTACGAGCAGTACTTC. This codes for CASSVGQGVYEQYF.

This clone came up a few times. The CDR3 here is CASSTGLRGGETQYF. The CDR3 coding sequence is TGTGCCAGCAGTACCGGCCTTCGGGGTGGGGAGACCCAGTACTTC. The rearrangement joins TRBV6-5 to TRBJ2-5; possible D gene TRBD2, 5 bases. Germline assignment: CDR1 MNHEY and CDR2 SVGAGI. The CDR3 loop spans 15 amino acids. Trimming removed 5 bases from V and 5 bases from J, with 18 bases in between.

This chain joins TRBV9 and TRBJ1-5, with 7 bases lining up with TRBD1. V lost 3 bases to trimming and J lost 9 bases; unmatched junction nucleotides: 15. Germline lookup yields CDR1 SGDLS and CDR2 YYNGEE. CDR3 length: 16 amino acids. CDR3 nucleotide sequence: TGTGCCAGCAGCGCCTCCGGTAGGACAGGTTATGGGCCCCAGCATTTT. Translation gives CASSASGRTGYGPQHF. The whole variable domain, remainder taken from reference TRBV9 and TRBJ1-5, is DSGVTQTPKHLITATGQRVTLRCSPRSGDLSVYWYQQSLDQGLQFLIQYYNGEERAKGNILERFSAQQFPDLHSELNLSSLELGDSALYFCASSASGRTGYGPQHFGDGTRLSIL.

The gene calls are TRBV7-2 and TRBJ2-5, with 10 nucleotides matching TRBD2. With V trimmed by 7 bases and J by 5 bases, 10 bases remained unmatched. The length of the CDR3 is 15 residues. Per the germline V gene, CDR1 is SGHTA and CDR2 is FQGNSA. CDR3 DNA: TGTGCCAGCACCCTGGAGCGGGGGGGCGCGGAGACCCAGTACTTC. Residues: CASTLERGGAETQYF. Full variable domain (rest looked up from reference TRBV7-2 and TRBJ2-5): GAGVSQSPSNKVTEKGKDVELRCDPISGHTALYWYRQSLGQGLEFLIYFQGNSAPDKSGLPSDRFSAERTGGSVSTLTIQRTQQEDSAVYLCASTLERGGAETQYFGPGTRLLVL.

The CDR3 nucleotides are TGTGCCAGCAGACGACAGGGGTCCTACGAGCAGTACTTC. This gives the protein CASRRQGSYEQYF. The rearrangement links TRBV11-3 to TRBJ2-7, with 8 bases aligning to TRBD1. CDR3 length equals 13 residues. Germline CDR1 and CDR2: SGHNT and YENEEA. With V trimmed by 6 bases and J by 1 base, 2 bases remained unmatched. The variable domain in full, with the rest retrieved from reference TRBV11-3 and TRBJ2-7, is EAGVVQSPRYKIIEKKQPVAFWCNPISGHNTLYWYLQNLGQGPELLIRYENEEAVDDSQLPKDRFSAERLKGVDSTLKIQPAELGDSAVYLCASRRQGSYEQYFGPGTRLTVT.

The CDR3 nucleotides read TGTGCCAGCAGCTTAGGGGGGGGCGTCGGAGATACGCAGTATTTT. Protein sequence: CASSLGGGVGDTQYF. The genes are TRBV11-3 and TRBJ2-3, with a tentative D call TRBD2 (7 bases). Germline-derived CDR1 and CDR2 are SGHNT and YENEEA. CDR3 size: 15 residues. Trimming removed 1 base from V and 5 bases from J, with 13 bases in between. The full variable domain, completed using reference TRBV11-3 and TRBJ2-3, is EAGVVQSPRYKIIEKKQPVAFWCNPISGHNTLYWYLQNLGQGPELLIRYENEEAVDDSQLPKDRFSAERLKGVDSTLKIQPAELGDSAVYLCASSLGGGVGDTQYFGPGTRLTVL.

The chain joins TRBV27 to TRBJ1-5; tentatively, D is TRBD1 (5 bases). V gave up 8 bases and J gave up 5 bases, with 19 bases separating them. The CDR3 contains 15 residues. The V gene's germline CDR1 is MNHEY and CDR2 SMNVEV (reference sequence). This CDR3 reads CASQETGRGHQPQHF. Written as DNA, the CDR3 is TGTGCCAGCCAGGAGACCGGGAGGGGCCATCAGCCCCAGCATTTT.

A word on this clone: A junction end diverges from the germline sequence, so it may reflect a read error. This chain connects TRBV7-3 to TRBJ1-2; TRBD1 matches at 8 bases. Germline loops: CDR1 SGHTA, CDR2 FQGTGA. The CDR3 length is 12 residues. The CDR3 loop reads CASSLQGVLPHF. The CDR3 DNA sequence: TGTGCCAGCAGCCTACAGGGGGTCCTCCCACACTTC.

This clone was detected only once. A junction boundary mismatches the germline segment, possibly from a read error. The rearrangement joins TRBV10-3 to TRBJ1-2; D is possibly TRBD1 (5 bases). The CDR3 has 12 amino acids. Germline V gene sequence: CDR1 ENHRY, CDR2 SYGVKD. The CDR3 DNA reads TGTGCCATCAGTGACGGGGGGTATGACTACACCTTC. This codes for CAISDGGYDYTF.

The chain joins TRBV20-1 to TRBJ2-3; unclear D gene. V lost 6 bases to trimming and J lost 4 bases, with 8 bases between them. CDR1 and CDR2 (germline): DFQATT, SNEGSKA (reference sequence). The CDR3 length is 11 residues. The CDR3 sequence is CSARLPDTQYF. CDR3 DNA: TGCAGTGCAAGACTTCCAGATACGCAGTATTTT.